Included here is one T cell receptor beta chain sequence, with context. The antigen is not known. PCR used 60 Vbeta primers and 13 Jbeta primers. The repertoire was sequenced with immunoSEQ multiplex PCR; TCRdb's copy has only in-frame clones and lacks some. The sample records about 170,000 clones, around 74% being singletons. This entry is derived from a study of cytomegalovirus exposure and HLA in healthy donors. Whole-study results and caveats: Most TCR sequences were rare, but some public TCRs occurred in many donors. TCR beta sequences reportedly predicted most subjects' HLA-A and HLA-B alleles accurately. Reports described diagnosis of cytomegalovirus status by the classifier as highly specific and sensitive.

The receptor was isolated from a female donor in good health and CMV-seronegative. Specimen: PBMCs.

This chain's CDR3 is CASSRVTGGQQPQHF. In DNA form, the CDR3 reads TGCGCCAGCAGCCGAGTCACAGGGGGCCAACAGCCCCAGCATTTT. This chain joins TRBV5-1 and TRBJ1-5, with 9 bases aligning to TRBD1. The germline CDR1 and CDR2 sequences are SGHRS and YFSETQ. With V trimmed by 4 bases and J by 7 bases, 9 bases remained unmatched. CDR3 length equals 15 residues.